This T cell receptor (beta chain) was observed in a study of monozygotic twins with inflammatory bowel disease. Whole-study results and caveats: Variability may have been added to patient repertoires by differing immunosuppressive treatments.

As concerns this clonotype: Its antigen is unknown.

TCRdb re-analyzed the 5' RACE reads; it lists each CDR3 protein once, without DNA. The sample yields fewer than 450,000 distinct CDR3 sequences, of which the top ten take up roughly 2.6%. This CDR3 comprises 18 residues. Per the germline V gene, CDR1 is DFQATT and CDR2 is SNEGSKA (reference sequence). The rearrangement joins TRBV20-1 to TRBJ2-1; TCRdb gives TRBD1 as the D gene, but with no DNA this cannot be confirmed. The material sequenced was blood. The TCR comes from a human donor with ulcerative colitis or Crohn's disease, or a healthy co-twin of an affected twin (not recorded which). The CDR3 reads CSARDKPRLPSIYNEQFF.